Listed here is a single T cell receptor beta chain. Its antigen is as yet unknown. The PCR had 60 Vbeta and 13 Jbeta primers. Assay: immunoSEQ multiplex PCR; the TCRdb copy retains only in-frame clones and omits some. The sample gives 90,000 to 140,000 clones, approximately 80% of which show up once; about 5% is in the top ten. The CDR3 has 16 residues. The ends were cut back, 3 bases at V and 6 bases at J, with 21 bases in the middle. CDR1 and CDR2 (germline): SNHLY, FYNNEI. The sample belongs to a study of cytomegalovirus exposure and HLA in healthy donors. Study results and limitations: HLA alleles were associated with 15,000 to 20,000 TCR beta sequences in a later analysis at 0.05 false discovery rate.

Input material: PBMCs. The chain has TRBV2 and TRBJ2-7; no clear D. The source of this sequence is a male donor in good health and CMV-seronegative. CDR3 DNA: TGTGCCAGCAGTGATAATAGTCTGGAGTCATTACGCGAGCAGTACTTC. It encodes CASSDNSLESLREQYF.